The source of this T cell receptor (beta chain) is a study of blood T cell repertoires in COVID-19. Study overall: Samples came from the United States, Italy and Spain, spanning acute and convalescent COVID-19. In each case, the material was cDNA or gDNA derived from T cells, B-cell-depleted T cells, or PBMCs.

The CDR3 runs to 16 residues. CDR1 is LNHDA and CDR2 is SQIVND in the germline V gene (reference sequence). V was pared by 3 bases and J by 6 bases, with 8 bases of the junction left unmatched. This clone was seen more than once but under ten times. Original processing notes: Nucleated cell counts were estimated from reference gene primer amplification. The data were produced by immunoSEQ multiplex PCR, yet TCRdb's version contains in-frame clones alone and is incomplete. D and trimming were read from the DNA, whereas the V and J calls and clone size are those reported in that table. The data show about 150,000 clones, around 88% seen once.

This chain links TRBV19 with TRBJ2-4, with 10 bases that match TRBD2. Sequencing was performed on peripheral blood. This TCR was recovered from a human donor in a cohort sampled during active COVID-19. The CDR3 protein is CASSMIAGGGGNIQYF. The CDR3 nucleotides are TGTGCCAGTAGTATGATAGCGGGAGGCGGGGGAAACATTCAGTACTTC. The full variable domain, rest sourced from reference TRBV19 and TRBJ2-4, is DGGITQSPKYLFRKEGQNVTLSCEQNLNHDAMYWYRQDPGQGLRLIYYSQIVNDFQKGDIAEGYSVSREKKESFPLTVTSAQKNPTAFYLCASSMIAGGGGNIQYFGAGTRLSVL.